Detailed here is one T cell receptor (beta chain). Healthy donors had no documented immune events, such as infections, while sampled. Germline values: CDR1 WSHSY, CDR2 SAAADI. The CDR3 length is 14 residues. Trimming took off 0 bases at V and 0 bases at J, with 3 bases between the two ends. Sequenced by immunoSEQ multiplex PCR; TCRdb stores in-frame clones only, minus some. The sample holds 100,000 to 150,000 clones, about 80% seen once. The sample comes from a study of identifying expanded T cells in peripheral blood. The chain uses TRBV10-2 and TRBJ2-1; D uncertain. Sequenced material: blood. The clonotype originates from a person between 18 and 70 years old in good health. The CDR3 coding sequence is TGCGCCAGCAGTGAGTCGGGCTCCTACAATGAGCAGTTCTTC. This encodes CASSESGSYNEQFF.